The 19 T cell receptor beta chains reported below all come from one sample, sequenced in a study of blood T cells in healthy people across ages. Together with a sample-barcoded 5' primer, a J-beta primer mix was included in a second PCR lasting about 7 to 12 cycles. TCRdb itself ran the 5' RACE reads through MiXCR, one entry per CDR3 protein. This sample has about 1.6 million distinct CDR3 sequences, with about 31% found just once. The sequenced sample consisted of blood. These receptors originate from a woman aged 25-40 years in good health.

This clonotype was counted only a few times. The V and J genes are TRBV6-1 and TRBJ2-5; 10 positions agree with TRBD2. The junction had 3 bases not matched to a gene; V was cut back by 6 bases and J by 2 bases. The CDR3 consists of 14 residues. Germline lookup yields CDR1 MNHNS and CDR2 SASEGT. The CDR3 DNA reads as TGTGCCAGCAGGGAGACTAGCGGGCAAGAGACCCAGTACTTC. Translating gives CASRETSGQETQYF.

This clonotype was seen a few times. The CDR3 spells CASSPRRTGTYNEQFF. The CDR3 DNA follows: TGTGCCAGCAGCCCCCGAAGGACAGGGACCTACAATGAGCAGTTCTTC. The J gene is TRBJ2-1, the V gene TRBV7-3; 8 bases fit TRBD1. CDR1 and CDR2 (germline): SGHTA, FQGTGA. CDR3 length: 16 residues. V was clipped by 5 bases and J by 2 bases; unmatched bases: 8.

This clonotype was seen more than once but under ten times. The V call is TRBV6-1, the J call TRBJ2-3; TRBD1 matches at 7 bases. Germline CDR1 and CDR2: MNHNS and SASEGT. Unmatched junction bases numbered 8, after V lost 9 bases and J lost 2 bases. The CDR3 extends over 14 amino acids. Here the CDR3 DNA reads TGTGCCAGTAAATTGACAGGGCCCACAGATACGCAGTATTTT. It yields the protein CASKLTGPTDTQYF.

The V and J genes are TRBV15 and TRBJ2-7; weak D call: TRBD2 (5 bases). The CDR3 loop spans 14 amino acids. Germline CDR1 is LNHNV and CDR2 is YYDKDF (reference sequence). V was pared by 3 bases and J by 3 bases, with 12 bases between. CDR3 DNA sequence: TGTGCCACCAGCAGGAAAGGAGGAAGCTACGAGCAGTACTTC. It yields the protein CATSRKGGSYEQYF.

This clonotype was observed a few times. As DNA, the CDR3 is TGTGCCAGCAGCCGGTGGACTAGCGGGGCGGGGGATACGCAGTATTTT. Translated, it gives CASSRWTSGAGDTQYF. V usage is TRBV3-1 and J usage is TRBJ2-3, with TRBD2 identical over 12 bases. Germline V gives CDR1 LGHDT, CDR2 YNNKEL (reference sequence). The CDR3 extends over 16 amino acids. Trimming took 4 bases from V and 6 from J; bases not matched to a gene: 8.

The genes are TRBV18 and TRBJ2-7, with 9 positions matching TRBD2. After removal of 2 bases from V and 3 bases from J, the junction contained 5 bases not matched to a gene. Germline V lookup: CDR1 KGHSH, CDR2 LQKENI. The CDR3 loop spans 15 amino acids. The CDR3 region is CASSPSAGGVYEQYF. CDR3 coding DNA: TGTGCCAGCTCACCATCCGCGGGAGGGGTCTACGAGCAGTACTTC.

The genes are TRBV6-2 or TRBV6-3 and TRBJ2-4; no clear D. The J call is doubtful: the DNA matches TRBJ2-7 better. Germline V gene data show CDR1 as MNHEY and CDR2 as SVGEGT. The CDR3 totals 13 residues. In DNA, the CDR3 is TGTGCCAGCAGCATGGGCCGACGAATCGAGCAGTACTTC. Translating it yields CASSMGRRIEQYF.

This clonotype was detected ten times or more. The chain joins TRBV29-1 to TRBJ2-3; D remains unclear. There are 14 residues in the CDR3. CDR1 is SQVTM and CDR2 is ANQGSEA in the germline V gene. V was clipped by 1 base and J by 2 bases, with 10 bases between them. In DNA, the CDR3 is TGCAGCGTTGAAGGTCCTAGGGACACAGATACGCAGTATTTT. Amino acids: CSVEGPRDTDTQYF.

About this clonotype: This may come from a read error, since a much larger clone is one base off. The chain carries TRBV4-1 and TRBJ2-7, with D tentatively TRBD1 (5 bases). The germline gives CDR1 MGHRA, CDR2 YSYEKL. This CDR3 contains 14 residues. The CDR3 DNA follows: TGCGCCAGCAGCCGTCAATCTCAGGGCTACGGGCAGTACTTC. Translated, it gives CASSRQSQGYGQYF.

This clonotype was recorded once. This chain joins TRBV2 and TRBJ2-3, with 10 bases lining up with TRBD2. The ends lost 6 bases at V and 4 bases at J; junction bases unmatched: 13. Germline V gene lookup returns CDR1 SNHLY and CDR2 FYNNEI. The CDR3 contains 17 residues. CDR3 sequence reads: CASRRRASGGGSDTQYF. The CDR3 bases are TGTGCCAGCAGAAGGAGGGCCAGCGGGGGGGGATCAGATACGCAGTATTTT. The full variable domain, in which reference TRBV2 and TRBJ2-3 provide the parts outside the CDR3, is EPEVTQTPSHQVTQMGQEVILRCVPISNHLYFYWYRQILGQKVEFLVSFYNNEISEKSEIFDDQFSVERPDGSNFTLKIRSTKLEDSAMYFCASRRRASGGGSDTQYFGPGTRLTVL.

The rearrangement links TRBV11-2 to TRBJ2-3; 7 positions agree with TRBD2. CDR1 and CDR2 from the germline V gene are SGHAT and FQNNGV. The V and J ends lost 8 bases and 5 bases, in that order; junction bases with no gene match: 16. The CDR3 consists of 16 residues. DNA of the CDR3: TGTGCCAGCGGCGCCCGGCGAGGACTAGAACGAGATACGCAGTATTTT. As protein: CASGARRGLERDTQYF.

The chain has TRBV4-1 and TRBJ1-2; 7 nucleotides match TRBD1. V was clipped by 5 bases and J by 8 bases; unmatched bases: 14. This CDR3 is built from 15 residues. From germline, CDR1 is MGHRA and CDR2 YSYEKL. The CDR3 region is CASSFTRGTDGGYTF. The CDR3 nucleotides are TGCGCCAGCAGCTTTACTCGCGGGACAGATGGGGGCTACACCTTC.

This clonotype was picked up many times. The gene calls are TRBV7-2 and TRBJ2-7; 10 nucleotides align to TRBD2. The CDR3 extends over 14 amino acids. V was pared by 5 bases and J by 2 bases, with 3 bases of the junction left unmatched. Germline assignment: CDR1 SGHTA and CDR2 FQGNSA. CDR3 protein: CASSTLAGTYEQYF. CDR3 DNA sequence: TGTGCCAGCAGCACACTAGCGGGAACCTACGAGCAGTACTTC. The entire variable domain, with the rest obtained from reference TRBV7-2 and TRBJ2-7, is as follows: GAGVSQSPSNKVTEKGKDVELRCDPISGHTALYWYRQSLGQGLEFLIYFQGNSAPDKSGLPSDRFSAERTGGSVSTLTIQRTQQEDSAVYLCASSTLAGTYEQYFGPGTRLTVT.

The chain carries TRBV9 and TRBJ2-1; D is possibly TRBD1 (5 bases). The CDR3 spans 14 residues. The germline V and J ends were trimmed by 3 bases and 7 bases, with 14 bases remaining between them. Germline V gives CDR1 SGDLS, CDR2 YYNGEE. CDR3 sequence: CASSAGFKGNEQFF. In DNA, the CDR3 is TGTGCCAGCAGCGCAGGGTTTAAAGGGAATGAGCAGTTCTTC.

This clonotype was observed a few times. This sequence joins TRBV20-1 and TRBJ2-5; 8 bases map to TRBD1. CDR3 length equals 15 residues. Losses at the gene ends were 3 bases for V and 4 bases for J; bases not matched to a gene: 10. Germline V gene lookup returns CDR1 DFQATT and CDR2 SNEGSKA (reference sequence). The CDR3 loop is CSASPIQGERETQYF. The CDR3 DNA reads TGCAGTGCTAGCCCTATACAGGGGGAGAGAGAGACCCAGTACTTC.

The V gene is TRBV27, the J gene TRBJ2-7; a weak D match, TRBD1 (6 bases). The V and J ends lost 10 bases and 1 base respectively, with 8 bases between them. The CDR3 extends over 11 amino acids. Germline loops: CDR1 MNHEY, CDR2 SMNVEV (reference sequence). This chain's CDR3 is CATGVSYEQYF. CDR3 coding DNA: TGTGCCACAGGGGTTTCCTACGAGCAGTACTTC.

Ten or more counts support this clonotype. J is TRBJ1-1 and V is TRBV12-3 or TRBV12-4; D unresolved. V lost 3 bases and J 3 bases, leaving 5 bases between the germline ends. This CDR3 is 12 amino acids long. DNA of the CDR3: TGTGCCAGCAGTTTGTGGGACACTGAAGCTTTCTTT. The encoded protein is CASSLWDTEAFF.

This clonotype was detected only a few times. This sequence joins TRBV28 and TRBJ2-3, with TRBD1 matching over 9 bases. The germline V gene has CDR1 MDHEN and CDR2 SYDVKM. CDR3 length: 15 residues. V shed 4 bases, J shed 4 bases, and the junction held 6 bases outside the gene matches. The CDR3: CASSSSGQGSDTQYF. CDR3 sequence (DNA): TGTGCCAGCAGTTCCTCTGGACAGGGGTCAGATACGCAGTATTTT. The full variable domain, its missing parts supplied by reference TRBV28 and TRBJ2-3, is DVKVTQSSRYLVKRTGEKVFLECVQDMDHENMFWYRQDPGLGLRLIYFSYDVKMKEKGDIPEGYSVSREKKERFSLILESASTNQTSMYLCASSSSGQGSDTQYFGPGTRLTVL.

The chain has TRBV5-1 and TRBJ2-6, with 9 bases fitting TRBD1. After removal of 4 bases from V and 1 base from J, the junction contained 9 bases not matched to a gene. CDR1 is SGHRS and CDR2 is YFSETQ in the germline V gene. The CDR3 loop spans 18 amino acids. The CDR3 spells CASSPGQGTRSGANVLTF. CDR3 DNA: TGCGCCAGCAGCCCCGGACAGGGGACCAGGTCTGGGGCCAACGTCCTGACTTTC.